This T cell receptor (beta chain) was documented in a study of cytomegalovirus exposure and HLA in healthy donors. Study-wide context: Both the 120 or so validation repertoires and the roughly 620 first-cohort repertoires used the same platform, as reported by a later analysis.

Here immunoSEQ multiplex PCR was the method, and the copy in TCRdb shows in-frame clones only, minus some. The table records about 150,000 clones, roughly 89% of them present only once. Study observations and caveats: Using the classifier, cytomegalovirus status was reportedly diagnosed with high specificity and sensitivity. The study labeled about 160 TCR beta chains cytomegalovirus-associated. Specificity for CMV antigens was confirmed in vitro for a few of the CMV-associated chains.

Remarks on this clone: Its specificity is not known.

Per germline, CDR1 SGHNT and CDR2 YENEEA. Trimming stripped 0 bases from V and 4 bases from J, with 15 bases between. This CDR3 region has 16 residues. The sample consisted of PBMCs. V usage is TRBV11-3 and J usage is TRBJ1-2; D not certain. This TCR came from a young woman in good health and CMV-seropositive. The CDR3 spells CASSLEGRTGSYGYTF. The CDR3 nucleotides are TGTGCCAGCAGCTTAGAAGGTCGGACGGGGTCCTATGGCTACACCTTC.